The subject of this entry is one T cell receptor (beta chain). Antigen specificity is unknown. The V gene's germline CDR1 is GTSNPN and CDR2 SVGIG (reference sequence). CDR3 length: 12 amino acids. This specimen belongs to a study of OX40 agonist ivuxolimab in advanced cancers. On the study more broadly: The dose of intravenous ivuxolimab that patients received every 2 weeks ranged from 0.01 to 10 mg/kg. Patients undergoing dose escalation presented with hepatocellular carcinoma, melanoma, renal cell or head and neck cancer.

Clones were sequenced by immunoSEQ multiplex PCR, and TCRdb holds only the in-frame ones, with some missing. This table holds 90,000 to 150,000 clones, more than 80% found once. Study conclusions and caveats: Clonal expansion was seen in CD4+ and CD8+ blood T cells by week 6 at 0.1 to 3.0 mg/kg.

The rearrangement links TRBV30 to TRBJ1-6, with D unclear. The TCR was taken from an adult with an advanced solid tumor such as melanoma, head and neck, liver or kidney cancer. Sequencing was performed on CD4+ or CD8+ T cells sorted from blood, taken in a trial of the OX40 agonist ivuxolimab. The CDR3 bases are TGTGCGGGCACCTCCTATAATTCACCCCTCCACTTT. Translating it yields CAGTSYNSPLHF.